This T cell receptor (beta chain) was recorded in a study of blood T cell repertoires in COVID-19. Across the study: The United States, Italy and Spain supplied acute and convalescent COVID-19 samples. Nucleic acid was either cDNA or gDNA, and it came from T cells, B-cell-depleted T cells, or PBMCs.

This CDR3 spans 15 amino acids. Germline V gene sequence: CDR1 SGHRS, CDR2 YFSETQ. V was trimmed by 5 bases and J by 3 bases, leaving 15 bases between them. In the original workflow: Researchers report that nucleated cell counts were estimated from reference gene primer amplification. Sequencing used immunoSEQ multiplex PCR; TCRdb keeps in-frame clones, though not all of them. V, J and clone size were drawn from that table, and D and trimming were deduced from the DNA. This table has 90,000 to 120,000 clones, 85% appearing once. This chain uses TRBV5-1 with TRBJ1-3; D might be TRBD1 (6 bases). The receptor was derived from a human donor in a cohort sampled during active COVID-19. Sequenced sample: peripheral blood. In DNA form, the CDR3 reads TGCGCCAGCAGAGTACAGGGCAAAAGTGGAAACACCATATATTTT. It codes for CASRVQGKSGNTIYF.